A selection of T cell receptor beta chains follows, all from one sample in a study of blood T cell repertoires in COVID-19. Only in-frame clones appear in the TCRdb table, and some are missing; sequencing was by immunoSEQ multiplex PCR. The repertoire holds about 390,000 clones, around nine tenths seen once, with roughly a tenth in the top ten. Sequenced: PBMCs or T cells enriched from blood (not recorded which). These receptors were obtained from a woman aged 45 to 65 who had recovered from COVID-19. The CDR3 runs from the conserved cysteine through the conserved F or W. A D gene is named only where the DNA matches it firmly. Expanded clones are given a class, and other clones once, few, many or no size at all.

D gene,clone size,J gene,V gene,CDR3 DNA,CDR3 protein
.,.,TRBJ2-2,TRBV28,TGTGCCAGCAGTCCCCCCCCAAACACCGGGGAGCTGTTTTTT,CASSPPPNTGELFF
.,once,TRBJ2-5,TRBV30,TGTGCCTGGAGTCGCCTCGGGAAGACCCAGTACTTC,CAWSRLGKTQYF
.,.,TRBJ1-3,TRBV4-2,TGTGCCAGCAGCCAAGAGGGCACAAACTCTGGAAACACCATATATTTT,CASSQEGTNSGNTIYF
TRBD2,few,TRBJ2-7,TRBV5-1,TGCGCCAGCAGCCTGGGAGTAGCGGGGGGGCCTCTCGACGAGCAGTACTTC,CASSLGVAGGPLDEQYF
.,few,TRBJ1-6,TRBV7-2,TGTGCCAGCAGCTTAAACAACCGTAATTCACCCCTCCACTTT,CASSLNNRNSPLHF
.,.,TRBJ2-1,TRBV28,TGTGCCACCCTCCATCTCTACCGCTCCTACAATGAGCAGTTCTTC,CATLHLYRSYNEQFF
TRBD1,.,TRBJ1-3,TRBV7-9,TGTGCCAGCAGCTTAGCCGGACAGGGGGACGGAAACACCATATATTTT,CASSLAGQGDGNTIYF
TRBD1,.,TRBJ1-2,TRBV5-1,TGCGCCAGCAGCTCCGGACAGGGTTACTATGGCTACACCTTC,CASSSGQGYYGYTF
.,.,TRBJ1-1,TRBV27,TGTGCCAGCAGTGACAGGTTGAACACTGAAGCTTTCTTT,CASSDRLNTEAFF
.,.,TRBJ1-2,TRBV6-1,TGTGCCAGCAGTGAAGTTGCCCCCCAGGGCCCTCTCTATGGCTACACCTTC,CASSEVAPQGPLYGYTF
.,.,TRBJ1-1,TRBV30,TGTGCCTGGAGTAGACTGGCTACTGAAGCTTTCTTT,CAWSRLATEAFF
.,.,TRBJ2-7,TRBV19,TGTGCCAGTAGCCTGGGCTTCGCTGCGAGCTCCTACGAGCAGTACTTC,CASSLGFAASSYEQYF
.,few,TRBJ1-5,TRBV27,TGTGCCAGCAGTTTGGGCAGGGGCGTTGATCAGCCCCAGCATTTT,CASSLGRGVDQPQHF
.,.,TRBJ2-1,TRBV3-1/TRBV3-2,TGTGCCAGCAGCCAAGAGAGCAATGAGCAGTTCTTC,CASSQESNEQFF
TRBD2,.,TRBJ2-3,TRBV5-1,TGCGCCAGCAGCTGGGTACCTTCCGGACTAGCGGGGGGGGTAGATACGCAGTATTTT,CASSWVPSGLAGGVDTQYF
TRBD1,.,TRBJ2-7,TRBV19,TGTGCCAGTAGAAAAACAGGGGCTCGAGACGAGCAGTACTTC,CASRKTGARDEQYF
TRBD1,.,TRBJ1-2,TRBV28,TGTGCCAGCAGTCCCCCGGGACAGGGGGCCGGCGGCTACACCTTC,CASSPPGQGAGGYTF
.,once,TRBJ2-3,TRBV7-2,TGTGCCAGCAGCTCACGACGGGGTGGCAGACGCACAGATACGCAGTATTTT,CASSSRRGGRRTDTQYF
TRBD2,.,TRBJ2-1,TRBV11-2,TGTGCCAGCAGCGTTAGCGGGGGACCTTGGGATGAGCAGTTCTTC,CASSVSGGPWDEQFF
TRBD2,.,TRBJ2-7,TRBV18,TGTGCCAGCTCAACTTGGACTAGTTCCTACGAGCAGTACTTC,CASSTWTSSYEQYF
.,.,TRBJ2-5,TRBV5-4,TGTGCCAGCAGCTTGGCCGCCGGCACACAGAAAGAGACCCAGTACTTC,CASSLAAGTQKETQYF
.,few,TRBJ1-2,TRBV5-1,TGCGCCAGCAGCCCGGGATGGGAAGGAGGCTATGGCTACACCTTC,CASSPGWEGGYGYTF
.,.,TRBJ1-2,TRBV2,TGTGCCAGCAGTGTACAGGGTGATGGCTACACCTTC,CASSVQGDGYTF
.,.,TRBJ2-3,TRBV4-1,TGCGCCAGCAGCCAAGATAGGGCTAGCGCTACAGATACGCAGTATTTT,CASSQDRASATDTQYF
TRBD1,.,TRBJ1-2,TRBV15,TGTGCCACCAGCAGAGATATGGGGACAGACGGTGGCTACACCTTC,CATSRDMGTDGGYTF
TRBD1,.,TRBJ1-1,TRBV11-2,TGTGCCAGCAGCCGACAGGGCTCTGAAGCTTTCTTT,CASSRQGSEAFF
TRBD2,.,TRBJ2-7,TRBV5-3,TGTGCCAGAAGCTTGGTGGGGACTAGCTTCTACGAGCAGTACTTC,CARSLVGTSFYEQYF
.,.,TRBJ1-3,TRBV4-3,TGCGCCAGCAGCCAAGATTCCGGGTTCTCCTCTGGAAACACCATATATTTT,CASSQDSGFSSGNTIYF
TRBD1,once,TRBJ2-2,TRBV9,TGTGCCAGCAGCGCCCTCACAGGGACAGGCGGGGTTACCGGGGAGCTGTTTTTT,CASSALTGTGGVTGELFF
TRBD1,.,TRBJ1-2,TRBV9,TGTGCCAGCAGCGTTTCGGGACAGGGGGGGCTCTATGGCTACACCTTC,CASSVSGQGGLYGYTF
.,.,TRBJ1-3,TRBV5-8,TGTGCCAGCAGCTTGGGGGCTCGGGAGAGAAACACCATATATTTT,CASSLGARERNTIYF
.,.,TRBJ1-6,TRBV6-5,TGTGCCAGCAGACGGGACGGGACAAATTCACCCCTCCACTTT,CASRRDGTNSPLHF
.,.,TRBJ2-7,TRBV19,TGTGCCAGTAGTAAACAGGTCAACTACGAGCAGTACTTC,CASSKQVNYEQYF
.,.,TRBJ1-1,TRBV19,TGTGCCAGTAGTATAGATCGGGAGAACACTGAAGCTTTCTTT,CASSIDRENTEAFF
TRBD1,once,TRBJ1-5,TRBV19,TGTGCCAGTAGTCCGGACAGGGGCAATCAGCCCCAGCATTTT,CASSPDRGNQPQHF
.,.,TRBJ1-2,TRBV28,TGTGCCAGCAGTCCCAGGTCTACGTATGGCTACACCTTC,CASSPRSTYGYTF
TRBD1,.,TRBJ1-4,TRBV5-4,TGTGCCAGCAGCTTGGGACAGGGGAAACTGTTTTTT,CASSLGQGKLFF
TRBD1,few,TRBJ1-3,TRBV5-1,TGCGCCAGCAGCGCGGGACAGTCCTCTGGAAACACCATATATTTT,CASSAGQSSGNTIYF
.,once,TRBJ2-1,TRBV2,TGTGCCAGCAGTTCCCTAGTGGGGAGCTCCTACAATGAGCAGTTCTTC,CASSSLVGSSYNEQFF
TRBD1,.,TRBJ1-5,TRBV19,TGTGCCAGTAGTATAGATCCCATTGACAGGGGAAATCAGCCCCAGCATTTT,CASSIDPIDRGNQPQHF
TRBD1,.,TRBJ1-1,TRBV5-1,TGCGCCAGCAGCCAGATAACAGGGGGCGGTTCGTTTACTGAAGCTTTCTTT,CASSQITGGGSFTEAFF
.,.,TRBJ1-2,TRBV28,TGTGCCAGCAGTTTAACAGGGACTAACTATGGCTACACCTTC,CASSLTGTNYGYTF
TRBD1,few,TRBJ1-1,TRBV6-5,TGTGCCAGCAATATGGGACAGGGTAGCTCTGAAGCTTTCTTT,CASNMGQGSSEAFF
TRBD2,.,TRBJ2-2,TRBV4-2,TGTGCCAGCAGCCACTACGGGGGGTTAGGGGCCCAGAACACCGGGGAGCTGTTTTTT,CASSHYGGLGAQNTGELFF
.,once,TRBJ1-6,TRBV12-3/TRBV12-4,TGTGCCAGCAGTAACACAGGGCTACCCCTCCACTTT,CASSNTGLPLHF
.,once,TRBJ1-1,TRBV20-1,TGCAGTGCTAACCCCGGGGAAGCTTTCTTT,CSANPGEAFF
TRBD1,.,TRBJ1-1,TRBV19,TGTGCCAGTACCCCGGGACAGCTGAACACTGAAGCTTTCTTT,CASTPGQLNTEAFF
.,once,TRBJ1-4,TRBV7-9,TGTGCCAGCAGCCCACCCGAATCGCGACTGTTTTTT,CASSPPESRLFF
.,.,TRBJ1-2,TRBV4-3,TGCGCCAGCAGCCAAGACCCCTACAGGGAGGGCTATGGCTACACCTTC,CASSQDPYREGYGYTF
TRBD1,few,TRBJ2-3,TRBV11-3,TGTGCCAGCGCTTCCGGGACAGGCACAGATACGCAGTATTTT,CASASGTGTDTQYF
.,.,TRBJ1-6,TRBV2,TGTGCCAGCAGTATTTCCGGGATTGGCAATAATTCACCCCTCCACTTT,CASSISGIGNNSPLHF
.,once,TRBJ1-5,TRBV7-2,TGTGCCAGCAGCTTAGCGGTGGCACAGCCCCAGCATTTT,CASSLAVAQPQHF
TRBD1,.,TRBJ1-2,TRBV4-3,TGCGCCAGCAGCCAAACAGTTACAGGGGCTTATGGCTACACCTTC,CASSQTVTGAYGYTF
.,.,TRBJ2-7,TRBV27,TGTGCCAGCAGTTCCAGGGGCCTCCCTACCTACGAGCAGTACTTC,CASSSRGLPTYEQYF
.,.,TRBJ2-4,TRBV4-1,TGCGCCAGCAGCTATGGCCCAGGTAAAAACATTCAGTACTTC,CASSYGPGKNIQYF